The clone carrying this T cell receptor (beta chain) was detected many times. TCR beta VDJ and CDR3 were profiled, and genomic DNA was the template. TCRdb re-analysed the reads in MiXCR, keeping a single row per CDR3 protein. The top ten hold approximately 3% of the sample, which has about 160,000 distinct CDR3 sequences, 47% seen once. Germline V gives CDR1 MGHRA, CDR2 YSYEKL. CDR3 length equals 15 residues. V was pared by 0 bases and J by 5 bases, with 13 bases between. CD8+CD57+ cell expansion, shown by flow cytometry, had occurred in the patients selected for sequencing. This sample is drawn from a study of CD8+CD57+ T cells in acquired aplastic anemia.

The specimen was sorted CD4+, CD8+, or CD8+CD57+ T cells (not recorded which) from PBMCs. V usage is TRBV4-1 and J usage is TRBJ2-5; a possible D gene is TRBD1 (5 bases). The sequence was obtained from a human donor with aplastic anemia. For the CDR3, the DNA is TGCGCCAGCAGCCAAGATGGGGCAGGGCGGGAGACCCAGTACTTC. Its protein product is CASSQDGAGRETQYF.